This entry lists 30 T cell receptor beta chains sequenced from one sample in a study of cytomegalovirus exposure and HLA in healthy donors. The assay was immunoSEQ multiplex PCR, and TCRdb's table has in-frame clones only and misses some. Of 150,000 or so clones in the sample, about 88% are singletons; the top ten hold 20% to 25%. Specimen: PBMCs. These receptors all come from a man between 18 and 35 years old in good health and CMV-seropositive.

The chain combines TRBV27 with TRBJ2-2; D perhaps matches TRBD1 (5 bases). The V gene's germline CDR1 is MNHEY and CDR2 SMNVEV (reference sequence). V lost 7 bases to trimming and J lost 0 bases, with 12 bases between them. This CDR3 has 15 residues. The CDR3 loop is CASIGAGPNTGELFF. The CDR3 DNA reads as TGTGCCAGCATTGGGGCAGGGCCGAACACCGGGGAGCTGTTTTTT.

This chain joins TRBV6-5 and TRBJ2-5, with 10 bases matching TRBD2. CDR1 and CDR2 from the germline V gene are MNHEY and SVGAGI. Trimming at V came to 8 bases and at J to 5 bases, leaving 8 bases not matched to a gene. The CDR3 covers 14 residues. CDR3 bases: TGTGCCAGCGACACTAGCGGGGCAGGGGAGACCCAGTACTTC. It codes for CASDTSGAGETQYF.

The chain combines TRBV6-5 with TRBJ2-5; 8 nucleotides align to TRBD1. V was clipped by 5 bases and J by 4 bases; unmatched bases: 6. Germline V gene lookup returns CDR1 MNHEY and CDR2 SVGAGI. This CDR3 comprises 14 residues. CDR3: CASSPQGARETQYF. In DNA form, the CDR3 reads TGTGCCAGCAGTCCTCAGGGGGCCCGAGAGACCCAGTACTTC.

This rearrangement joins TRBV4-2 to TRBJ1-2, with 7 bases that match TRBD1. CDR3 size: 17 residues. Germline V gene lookup returns CDR1 LGHNA and CDR2 YNFKEQ. V trimming: 3 bases; J trimming: 5 bases; junction bases outside the gene matches: 15. CDR3 residues: CASSQGPGQTLDYGYTF. CDR3 bases: TGTGCCAGCAGCCAGGGGCCGGGACAGACTTTAGATTATGGCTACACCTTC.

The sample holds one count of this clone. The chain carries TRBV30 and TRBJ2-3, with 8 bases that match TRBD2. The CDR3 has 15 amino acids. Trimming at V came to 2 bases and at J to 1 base, leaving 5 bases not matched to a gene. CDR1 is GTSNPN and CDR2 is SVGIG in the germline V gene (reference sequence). The CDR3 nucleotides are TGTGCCTGGAGTACCGGGACTAGAGGCACAGATACGCAGTATTTT. It is translated as CAWSTGTRGTDTQYF.

The V call is TRBV7-3, the J call TRBJ2-7, with D hard to call. The CDR3 runs 15 residues. Germline CDR1 SGHTA, CDR2 FQGTGA. The germline V and J ends were trimmed by 5 bases and 0 bases, with 14 bases remaining between them. CDR3 region: CASSRDQIASYEQYF. The CDR3 coding sequence is TGTGCCAGCAGCCGAGACCAGATAGCCTCCTACGAGCAGTACTTC.

The J gene is TRBJ1-2, the V gene TRBV7-9; possibly TRBD1 for D (5 bases). V lost 7 bases and J 3 bases, leaving 9 bases between the germline ends. In germline, CDR1 is SEHNR, CDR2 FQNEAQ (reference sequence). The CDR3 spans 12 residues. The CDR3 protein is CASIQGDYGYTF. CDR3 DNA: TGTGCCAGCATCCAAGGGGACTATGGCTACACCTTC.

The V and J genes are TRBV19 and TRBJ1-1; 7 nucleotides match TRBD1. CDR1 and CDR2 from the germline V gene are LNHDA and SQIVND (reference sequence). This CDR3 is built from 14 residues. V trimming: 7 bases; J trimming: 1 base; junction bases outside the gene matches: 6. The CDR3 coding sequence is TGTGCCAGTAAAGACGACAGGGCGAACACTGAAGCTTTCTTT. Translation: CASKDDRANTEAFF.

This clone showed up just a few times. The chain uses TRBV2 and TRBJ1-2, with 9 bases fitting TRBD1. Germline CDR1 reads SNHLY; CDR2 reads FYNNEI. The CDR3 consists of 13 residues. V lost 5 bases and J lost 6; bases outside the gene matches: 4. The CDR3: CASSRTGVDGYTF. CDR3 bases: TGTGCCAGCAGTAGGACAGGGGTTGATGGCTACACCTTC.

The chain carries TRBV7-9 and TRBJ1-2; tentative D call: TRBD1 (6 bases). V lost 2 bases to trimming and J lost 8 bases, with 18 bases between them. Germline-derived CDR1 and CDR2 are SEHNR and FQNEAQ (reference sequence). The CDR3 sequence is 15 residues long. CDR3 protein: CASSLSVSRGYGYTF. CDR3 nucleotides: TGTGCCAGCAGCTTAAGTGTGAGCAGGGGATACGGCTACACCTTC.

DNA of the CDR3: TGTGCCAGCAGCTCAGAGACTAGCGGGAGTCTACATGAGCAGTTCTTC. Protein: CASSSETSGSLHEQFF. V is TRBV9 and J is TRBJ2-1; 12 bases are a match to TRBD2. V lost 4 bases, J lost 8 bases, and 10 bases stayed unmatched. This CDR3 is 16 amino acids long. Germline CDR1 SGDLS, CDR2 YYNGEE.

The genes are TRBV5-4 and TRBJ2-1, with 10 nucleotides matching TRBD2. Germline loops: CDR1 SGHNT, CDR2 YYREEE (reference sequence). This CDR3 spans 15 amino acids. The V and J ends lost 7 bases and 1 base, in that order; junction bases with no gene match: 5. CDR3 DNA sequence: TGTGCCAGCTCTCCGACTAGCGGGTCCTACAATGAGCAGTTCTTC. Encoded protein: CASSPTSGSYNEQFF.

V is TRBV14 and J is TRBJ2-1; 9 bases map to TRBD2. Per the germline V gene, CDR1 is SGHDN and CDR2 is FVKESK. This CDR3 comprises 17 residues. V dropped 0 bases and J dropped 4; count of bases not matched to a gene: 7. CDR3 loop: CASSQDPLAGPYNEQFF. CDR3 nucleotides: TGTGCCAGCAGCCAAGATCCCCTAGCGGGACCGTACAATGAGCAGTTCTTC.

V usage is TRBV12-2 and J usage is TRBJ2-7; the table's D call TRBD1 went unverified against the DNA. TRBV12-2 is recorded as a pseudogene. The CDR3 is made up of 15 amino acids. CDR3 nucleotide sequence: TGTGCAAGTCGCTTCCACCTTCCTCAGGGATACGAGCAGTACTTC. Amino acids: CASRFHLPQGYEQYF.

The chain links TRBV7-9 to TRBJ1-5, with D possibly matching TRBD1 (5 bases). The CDR3 contains 15 residues. V was pared by 1 base and J by 3 bases, with 10 bases between. CDR1 is SEHNR, CDR2 FQNEAQ, per germline (reference sequence). CDR3 region: CASSLGDSFNQPQHF. CDR3 sequence (DNA): TGTGCCAGCAGCTTAGGAGACAGCTTCAATCAGCCCCAGCATTTT.

The gene calls are TRBV18 and TRBJ1-2; 8 bases are a match to TRBD1. The V and J ends lost 3 bases and 4 bases, in that order; junction bases with no gene match: 13. Germline lookup yields CDR1 KGHSH and CDR2 LQKENI. The CDR3 is 17 amino acids. CDR3 sequence: CASSPRQGSLRSYGYTF. The CDR3 bases are TGTGCCAGCTCACCCCGACAGGGGTCCCTCCGTTCCTATGGCTACACCTTC.

The chain recombines TRBV11-2 with TRBJ2-1, with 9 positions matching TRBD2. This CDR3 comprises 16 residues. The V gene end was trimmed by 11 bases and the J gene end by 2 bases; junction bases not matched to a gene: 13. Germline CDR1 reads SGHAT; CDR2 reads FQNNGV. The CDR3 sequence: CAGGFKRGAPYNEQFF. DNA of the CDR3: TGTGCCGGAGGGTTTAAGCGGGGGGCCCCCTACAATGAGCAGTTCTTC.

V and J are TRBV7-9 and TRBJ2-7, with 11 bases that match TRBD2. Trimming at V came to 2 bases and at J to 5 bases, leaving 14 bases not matched to a gene. Germline values: CDR1 SEHNR, CDR2 FQNEAQ (reference sequence). This CDR3 contains 18 residues. For the CDR3, the DNA is TGTGCCAGCAGCTTATGGGCATGGACTAGCGGGCCGCAGAACGAGCAGTACTTC. The encoded protein is CASSLWAWTSGPQNEQYF.

The V call is TRBV7-3, the J call TRBJ2-5; 11 bases map to TRBD1. Germline lookup yields CDR1 SGHTA and CDR2 FQGTGA. The CDR3 has 16 residues. Losses at the gene ends were 2 bases for V and 4 bases for J; bases not matched to a gene: 6. In DNA form, the CDR3 reads TGTGCCAGCAGCTTAGGAGGGACAGGGGGTGGAGAGACCCAGTACTTC. It translates to CASSLGGTGGGETQYF.

This chain joins TRBV7-2 and TRBJ2-7; 12 bases fit TRBD1. V shed 4 bases and J 4 bases; nucleotides not matched to a gene: 5. Germline V gene sequence: CDR1 SGHTA, CDR2 FQGNSA. The CDR3 is made up of 15 amino acids. CDR3 in DNA: TGTGCCAGCAGCTCCCGGGACAGGGGGCGATACGAGCAGTACTTC. Translating it yields CASSSRDRGRYEQYF.

The chain employs TRBV6-6 and TRBJ2-7, with D perhaps matching TRBD1 (6 bases). CDR1 is MNHNY and CDR2 is SVGAGI in the germline V gene (reference sequence). Trimming removed 0 bases from V and 9 bases from J, with 18 bases in between. This CDR3 is built from 15 residues. CDR3 DNA sequence: TGTGCCAGCAGTTACTCGGACAGCGTACCTGTGGGGCAGTACTTC. It specifies CASSYSDSVPVGQYF.

V usage is TRBV6-5 and J usage is TRBJ1-4; D is unclear. The V end was cut by 6 bases, the J end by 5 bases, with 7 bases between. The germline gives CDR1 MNHEY, CDR2 SVGAGI. This CDR3 is built from 12 residues. The CDR3 DNA reads as TGTGCCAGCAGAGGAGGAAATGAAAAACTGTTTTTT. Its protein product is CASRGGNEKLFF.

This clone was observed a single time. V gene TRBV29-1 combines with J gene TRBJ2-1, with D possibly TRBD2 on 6 matching bases. Germline lookup yields CDR1 SQVTM and CDR2 ANQGSEA. The CDR3 runs to 14 residues. V was pared by 6 bases and J by 7 bases, with 19 bases between. CDR3 nucleotides: TGCAGCGTCATAATAGCGGACCTGGGGAATGAGCAGTTCTTC. Its protein is CSVIIADLGNEQFF.

The chain employs TRBV7-8 and TRBJ2-1, with D possibly matching TRBD1 (6 bases). The CDR3 totals 15 residues. Per germline, CDR1 SGHVS and CDR2 FQNEAQ. Trimming stripped 5 bases from V and 7 bases from J, with 18 bases between. Written as DNA, the CDR3 is TGTGCCAGCAGCGGAGGAGACGGGACAAGGAATGAGCAGTTCTTC. This gives the protein CASSGGDGTRNEQFF. Together with reference TRBV7-8 and TRBJ2-1, the CDR3 gives the full variable domain: GAGVSQSPRYKVAKRGQDVALRCDPISGHVSLFWYQQALGQGPEFLTYFQNEAQLDKSGLPSDRFFAERPEGSVSTLKIQRTQQEDSAVYLCASSGGDGTRNEQFFGPGTRLTVL.

This clone has just one count. This chain joins TRBV7-7 and TRBJ2-2; no definite D call. CDR3 length equals 15 residues. Germline V gene data show CDR1 as SSHAT and CDR2 as FNYEAQ (reference sequence). V shed 5 bases and J shed 4 bases, with 14 bases lying between them. Here the CDR3 DNA reads TGTGCCAGCAGCCCGTCCGCGGCCCGCACCGGGGAGCTGTTTTTT. This gives the protein CASSPSAARTGELFF.

The V gene is TRBV7-9, the J gene TRBJ2-3; TRBD2 matches 7 bases. Germline CDR1 SEHNR, CDR2 FQNEAQ (reference sequence). This CDR3 is 12 amino acids long. The ends lost 6 bases at V and 4 bases at J; junction bases unmatched: 1. CDR3 region: CASRGLADTQYF. The CDR3 DNA reads TGTGCCAGCAGAGGACTAGCAGATACGCAGTATTTT.

V is TRBV15 and J is TRBJ1-2; 7 nucleotides agree with TRBD1. Germline CDR1 and CDR2: LNHNV and YYDKDF (reference sequence). The CDR3 totals 14 residues. The V and J ends lost 5 bases and 9 bases, in that order; junction bases with no gene match: 12. The CDR3 DNA follows: TGTGCCACCAGCCTAACCGTGGCAGGGGGAAGCTACACCTTC. Translation: CATSLTVAGGSYTF.

V gene TRBV5-6 combines with J gene TRBJ2-5; 7 nucleotides agree with TRBD2. The V gene end was trimmed by 3 bases and the J gene end by 6 bases; junction bases not matched to a gene: 14. The germline gives CDR1 SGHDT, CDR2 YYEEEE. This CDR3 has 16 residues. The chain's CDR3 is CASSWRESTGRQTQYF. CDR3 in DNA: TGTGCCAGCAGCTGGCGGGAGAGCACGGGGAGGCAGACCCAGTACTTC.

This chain uses TRBV6-5 with TRBJ1-3, with 7 bases lining up with TRBD1. The germline CDR1 and CDR2 sequences are MNHEY and SVGAGI. The CDR3 is 14 residues long. J was trimmed by 3 bases and V by 4 bases; bases with no gene match: 3. CDR3: CASSWRGHGNTIYF. The CDR3 DNA is TGTGCCAGCAGTTGGAGGGGGCATGGAAACACCATATATTTT.

The V call is TRBV19, the J call TRBJ2-4; D gene uncertain. This CDR3 region has 14 residues. Germline lookup yields CDR1 LNHDA and CDR2 SQIVND (reference sequence). V was cut by 2 bases and J by 2 bases, with 7 bases left in between. The CDR3 DNA follows: TGTGCCAGTAGTATACCAGGTACCAAAAACATTCAGTACTTC. Its translation: CASSIPGTKNIQYF.